The clone carrying this T cell receptor (beta chain) was seen repeatedly, ten times or more. Its cognate antigen is unknown. This entry is derived from a study of T cells after yellow fever vaccination. Study-wide context: With SMART-Seq v4 Ultra Low Input, the fractions containing low cell numbers were prepared. General study results and limits: A limited proportion of clonotypes was detected within both the CD4 and CD8 compartments. The secondary response showed a weaker magnitude and a faster peak, day 5 versus 15.

Each CDR3 protein gets one entry after TCRdb re-called the 5' RACE reads with MiXCR. In the table there are 300,000 to 350,000 distinct CDR3 sequences, 3.5% to 4.5% of which are singletons. Germline V gene lookup returns CDR1 DFQATT and CDR2 SNEGSKA (reference sequence). V dropped 4 bases and J dropped 0; count of bases not matched to a gene: 26. The CDR3 is 23 amino acids. The receptor was derived from a man between 18 and 35 years old who received the YFV17D yellow fever vaccine. The genes are TRBV20-1 and TRBJ2-2; TRBD2 aligns across 10 bases. Sequences were derived from PBMCs, sampled 15 days after the yellow fever booster vaccination. CDR3 amino acids: CSATDSLVRSSGGTIANTGELFF. Here the CDR3 DNA reads TGCAGTGCTACGGACTCGCTAGTACGCTCTAGCGGGGGAACGATCGCGAACACCGGGGAGCTGTTTTTT.